In this sample, the clone carrying this T cell receptor (beta chain) turned up once. This entry comes from a study of blood T cell repertoires in COVID-19. Overall study: In each case, the material was cDNA or gDNA derived from T cells, B-cell-depleted T cells, or PBMCs.

V lost 0 bases, J lost 6 bases, and 10 bases lay in between. In germline, CDR1 is SGHRS, CDR2 YFSETQ. The CDR3 spans 14 residues. In the authors' methods: The authors estimated nucleated cell counts from reference gene primer amplification. Repertoires were generated with immunoSEQ multiplex PCR, while TCRdb's copy carries only in-frame clones and drops some. V and J calls and clone size are given by that table; D and trimming were obtained from the DNA. The sample has over 60,000 clones; 86% are singletons. This TCR was recovered from a woman in her fifties or sixties with acute or convalescent COVID-19. Sequencing used peripheral blood. The chain links TRBV5-1 to TRBJ2-1; D is perhaps TRBD1 (5 bases). CDR3 amino acids: CASSLVGAPNEQFF. CDR3 in DNA: TGCGCCAGCAGCTTGGTAGGGGCGCCCAATGAGCAGTTCTTC.